Listed below are T cell receptor beta chains from one sample, sequenced in a study of breast tumors, draining lymph nodes, adjacent tissues. Each CDR3 protein is one row after TCRdb ran MiXCR on the multiplex PCR reads. Of tens of thousands of distinct CDR3 sequences listed, roughly 29% were seen once; the top ten hold 7.5% to 10%. Sequenced sample: axillary lymph node tissue. The receptors stem from a female donor with breast cancer. Some clones in this sample may be carry-over from other donors' samples. CDR3s include the opening cysteine and the closing phenylalanine or tryptophan. D genes are given only for firm matches. Size tells how often a clone was seen (once, few, many) or the class of an expanded clone, and some rows leave it out.

J gene: TRBJ2-3; D gene: NA; V gene: TRBV29-1; clone size: many; CDR3 protein: CSVQLADTQYF; CDR3 DNA: TGCAGCGTCCAACTAGCAGATACGCAGTATTTT
J gene: TRBJ2-7; D gene: NA; V gene: TRBV11-2; clone size: many; CDR3 protein: CASSLEVVSYEQYF; CDR3 DNA: TGTGCCAGCAGCTTAGAGGTAGTTTCCTACGAGCAGTACTTC
J gene: TRBJ2-6; D gene: TRBD1; V gene: TRBV5-1; clone size: many; CDR3 protein: CASSVGQGISGANVLTF; CDR3 DNA: TGCGCCAGCAGCGTAGGACAGGGAATTTCTGGGGCCAACGTCCTGACTTTC
J gene: TRBJ2-5; D gene: TRBD2; V gene: TRBV29-1; clone size: NA; CDR3 protein: CSAILAGGPTQYF; CDR3 DNA: TGCAGCGCTATACTAGCGGGAGGGCCGACCCAGTACTTC
J gene: TRBJ1-3; D gene: NA; V gene: TRBV19; clone size: NA; CDR3 protein: CASSISSPGNTIYF; CDR3 DNA: TGTGCCAGTAGTATATCCAGCCCTGGAAACACCATATATTTT
J gene: TRBJ2-4; D gene: TRBD2; V gene: TRBV20-1; clone size: many; CDR3 protein: CSATSGSGNIQYF; CDR3 DNA: TGCAGTGCTACAAGCGGGAGTGGCAACATTCAGTACTTC
J gene: TRBJ1-2; D gene: TRBD1; V gene: TRBV6-1; clone size: many; CDR3 protein: CASSEPPGGSGYTF; CDR3 DNA: TGTGCCAGCAGTGAACCGCCAGGGGGCAGCGGCTACACCTTC
J gene: TRBJ2-5; D gene: NA; V gene: TRBV12-3/TRBV12-4; clone size: many; CDR3 protein: CASRITSLQETQYF; CDR3 DNA: TGTGCCAGCAGGATCACAAGCTTGCAAGAGACCCAGTACTTC
J gene: TRBJ2-7; D gene: TRBD2; V gene: TRBV20-1; clone size: many; CDR3 protein: CSLSPGLAYEQYF; CDR3 DNA: TGCAGCCTCTCTCCGGGACTAGCATACGAGCAGTACTTC
J gene: TRBJ2-5; D gene: TRBD2; V gene: TRBV20-1; clone size: many; CDR3 protein: CSANLAGLLRETQYF; CDR3 DNA: TGCAGTGCAAATTTAGCGGGACTGCTAAGAGAGACCCAGTACTTC
J gene: TRBJ2-5; D gene: TRBD2; V gene: TRBV29-1; clone size: many; CDR3 protein: CSEGRGETQYF; CDR3 DNA: TGCAGCGAAGGGAGGGGAGAGACCCAGTACTTC
J gene: TRBJ2-7; D gene: NA; V gene: TRBV5-8; clone size: many; CDR3 protein: CASSLIGGGSYEQYF; CDR3 DNA: TGTGCCAGCAGCTTAATTGGCGGCGGATCCTACGAGCAGTACTTC
J gene: TRBJ2-7; D gene: TRBD2; V gene: TRBV5-1; clone size: NA; CDR3 protein: CASSRPGTSGFYEQYF; CDR3 DNA: TGTGCCAGCAGCCGACCCGGGACTAGCGGATTCTACGAGCAGTACTTC
J gene: TRBJ1-2; D gene: NA; V gene: TRBV11-2; clone size: many; CDR3 protein: CASSLSIGDGYTF; CDR3 DNA: TGTGCCAGCAGCCTCTCCATTGGGGATGGCTACACCTTC
J gene: TRBJ2-7; D gene: NA; V gene: TRBV6-5; clone size: many; CDR3 protein: CASSFLPLTATRILHEQYF; CDR3 DNA: TGTGCCAGCAGTTTCCTACCCCTTACCGCTACACGAATCCTCCACGAGCAGTACTTC
J gene: TRBJ1-2; D gene: NA; V gene: TRBV30; clone size: many; CDR3 protein: CAWREDNYGYTF; CDR3 DNA: TGTGCCTGGAGGGAGGATAACTATGGCTACACCTTC
J gene: TRBJ1-1; D gene: TRBD1; V gene: TRBV19; clone size: many; CDR3 protein: CASRDRDTEAFF; CDR3 DNA: TGTGCCAGTAGGGACAGGGACACTGAAGCTTTCTTT
J gene: TRBJ2-1; D gene: NA; V gene: TRBV3-1; clone size: many; CDR3 protein: CASSQEIADDNEQFF; CDR3 DNA: TGTGCCAGCAGCCAAGAGATAGCGGATGACAATGAGCAGTTCTTC
J gene: TRBJ1-2; D gene: NA; V gene: TRBV9; clone size: many; CDR3 protein: CASSVDSQALSYGYTF; CDR3 DNA: TGTGCCAGCAGCGTAGATAGTCAGGCACTGAGTTATGGCTACACCTTC
J gene: TRBJ2-1; D gene: NA; V gene: TRBV11-1; clone size: many; CDR3 protein: CASSPLREQFF; CDR3 DNA: TGTGCCAGCAGCCCCTTAAGGGAGCAGTTCTTC
J gene: TRBJ1-4; D gene: NA; V gene: TRBV4-2; clone size: many; CDR3 protein: CASSQESKIYNEKLFF; CDR3 DNA: TGTGCCAGCAGCCAAGAGAGCAAGATTTACAATGAAAAACTGTTTTTT
J gene: TRBJ2-1; D gene: TRBD2; V gene: TRBV4-3; clone size: NA; CDR3 protein: CASSRNTGTSGKNGQFF; CDR3 DNA: TGCGCCAGCAGCCGAAACACCGGGACTAGTGGGAAGAATGGGCAGTTCTTC
J gene: TRBJ2-5; D gene: TRBD2; V gene: TRBV2; clone size: NA; CDR3 protein: CASSEWLAGQETQYF; CDR3 DNA: TGTGCCAGCAGTGAATGGCTAGCGGGCCAAGAGACCCAGTACTTC
J gene: TRBJ1-6; D gene: TRBD1; V gene: TRBV2; clone size: NA; CDR3 protein: CASRGQGANSPLHF; CDR3 DNA: TGTGCCAGCAGAGGACAGGGGGCTAATTCACCCCTCCACTTT
J gene: TRBJ2-1; D gene: NA; V gene: TRBV7-3; clone size: many; CDR3 protein: CASSLYGTTEVNEQFF; CDR3 DNA: TGTGCCAGCAGCCTCTACGGGACCACCGAGGTCAATGAGCAGTTCTTC
J gene: TRBJ2-7; D gene: TRBD2; V gene: TRBV20-1; clone size: once; CDR3 protein: CSARDHRGSPYGQYF; CDR3 DNA: TGCAGTGCTAGAGATCATCGCGGGAGCCCCTACGGGCAGTACTTC
J gene: TRBJ2-6; D gene: NA; V gene: TRBV7-8; clone size: many; CDR3 protein: CASSLMVSSLGAGANVLTF; CDR3 DNA: TGTGCCAGCAGCTTAATGGTTTCTTCACTTGGGGCTGGGGCCAACGTCCTGACTTTC
J gene: TRBJ1-2; D gene: NA; V gene: TRBV5-5; clone size: NA; CDR3 protein: CASSREGGFYGYTF; CDR3 DNA: TGTGCCAGCAGTAGGGAGGGGGGTTTCTATGGCTACACCTTC
J gene: TRBJ2-7; D gene: NA; V gene: TRBV5-8; clone size: many; CDR3 protein: CASSKTQGGVYEQYF; CDR3 DNA: TGTGCCAGCAGCAAGACCCAGGGGGGCGTATACGAGCAGTACTTC
J gene: TRBJ1-6; D gene: NA; V gene: TRBV18; clone size: many; CDR3 protein: CASSLSVDSPLHF; CDR3 DNA: TGTGCCAGCTCACTCTCAGTAGATTCACCCCTCCACTTT
J gene: TRBJ1-3; D gene: NA; V gene: TRBV19; clone size: NA; CDR3 protein: CASSMPALGGNTIYF; CDR3 DNA: TGTGCCAGTAGTATGCCGGCTTTAGGCGGAAACACCATATATTTT
J gene: TRBJ2-1; D gene: NA; V gene: TRBV7-2; clone size: many; CDR3 protein: CASSLTRVNEQFF; CDR3 DNA: TGTGCCAGCAGCCTTACGAGGGTCAATGAGCAGTTCTTC
J gene: TRBJ2-3; D gene: TRBD2; V gene: TRBV15; clone size: many; CDR3 protein: CATSRDGAGGNTDTQYF; CDR3 DNA: TGTGCCACCAGCAGAGATGGGGCGGGAGGGAACACAGATACGCAGTATTTT
J gene: TRBJ2-1; D gene: TRBD2; V gene: TRBV7-3; clone size: many; CDR3 protein: CASSSGLALEQFF; CDR3 DNA: TGTGCCAGCAGCTCGGGACTAGCTCTTGAGCAGTTCTTC
J gene: TRBJ1-1; D gene: NA; V gene: TRBV19; clone size: few; CDR3 protein: CACRVGSTEAFF; CDR3 DNA: TGTGCCTGCAGGGTGGGGAGCACTGAAGCTTTCTTT
J gene: TRBJ2-7; D gene: NA; V gene: TRBV7-2; clone size: many; CDR3 protein: CASSLGLARDEQYF; CDR3 DNA: TGTGCCAGCAGCTTAGGGCTAGCCCGCGACGAGCAGTACTTC
J gene: TRBJ2-1; D gene: TRBD2; V gene: TRBV12-3/TRBV12-4; clone size: many; CDR3 protein: CASSFLSGSGSEQFF; CDR3 DNA: TGTGCCAGCAGTTTTCTTAGCGGGAGTGGGAGTGAGCAGTTCTTC
J gene: TRBJ2-2; D gene: NA; V gene: TRBV12-3/TRBV12-4; clone size: many; CDR3 protein: CASSPSGELFF; CDR3 DNA: TGTGCCAGCAGTCCCTCCGGGGAGCTGTTTTTT
J gene: TRBJ2-6; D gene: NA; V gene: TRBV4-3; clone size: many; CDR3 protein: CASSQKSSGTGANVLTF; CDR3 DNA: TGCGCCAGCAGCCAAAAGTCCTCGGGGACCGGGGCCAACGTCCTGACTTTC
J gene: TRBJ2-1; D gene: TRBD1; V gene: TRBV9; clone size: many; CDR3 protein: CASSVAGQGIHEQFF; CDR3 DNA: TGTGCCAGCAGCGTAGCGGGACAGGGTATCCATGAGCAGTTCTTC
J gene: TRBJ1-6; D gene: TRBD1; V gene: TRBV7-8; clone size: many; CDR3 protein: CASSLIGAGGTYNSPLHF; CDR3 DNA: TGTGCCAGCAGCCTAATAGGGGCAGGGGGCACCTATAATTCACCCCTCCACTTT
J gene: TRBJ1-5; D gene: NA; V gene: TRBV7-2; clone size: NA; CDR3 protein: CASSLVLPAGGSEHF; CDR3 DNA: TGTGCCAGCAGCTTAGTCCTTCCAGCGGGAGGTTCCGAGCATTTT
J gene: TRBJ1-6; D gene: TRBD1; V gene: TRBV13; clone size: NA; CDR3 protein: CASSLVSGTASPLHF; CDR3 DNA: TGTGCCAGCAGCTTAGTTTCCGGGACAGCTTCACCCCTCCACTTT
J gene: TRBJ2-3; D gene: TRBD1; V gene: TRBV5-1; clone size: NA; CDR3 protein: CASSLEDRGTDTQYF; CDR3 DNA: TGCGCCAGCAGCTTGGAGGACAGGGGAACAGATACGCAGTATTTT
J gene: TRBJ1-2; D gene: NA; V gene: TRBV19; clone size: many; CDR3 protein: CASSIGRGAYGYTF; CDR3 DNA: TGTGCCAGTAGTATAGGTCGGGGAGCTTATGGCTACACCTTC
J gene: TRBJ1-2; D gene: TRBD1; V gene: TRBV9; clone size: many; CDR3 protein: CASSQGQGAYGYTF; CDR3 DNA: TGTGCCAGCAGTCAGGGACAGGGGGCATATGGCTACACCTTC
J gene: TRBJ2-7; D gene: TRBD2; V gene: TRBV14; clone size: many; CDR3 protein: CASSPGGQVYEQYF; CDR3 DNA: TGTGCCAGCAGCCCGGGGGGTCAGGTCTACGAGCAGTACTTC
J gene: TRBJ1-5; D gene: NA; V gene: TRBV18; clone size: many; CDR3 protein: CASSPGLAGDYSNQPQHF; CDR3 DNA: TGTGCCAGCTCACCAGGACTAGCCGGGGACTATAGCAATCAGCCCCAGCATTTT
J gene: TRBJ2-1; D gene: NA; V gene: TRBV19; clone size: NA; CDR3 protein: CASSIRDEQFF; CDR3 DNA: TGTGCCAGTAGTATTAGGGATGAGCAGTTCTTC
J gene: TRBJ2-7; D gene: TRBD1; V gene: TRBV6-5; clone size: many; CDR3 protein: CASRPDRDIPYEQYF; CDR3 DNA: TGTGCCAGCAGACCGGACAGGGATATCCCCTACGAGCAGTACTTC
J gene: TRBJ1-1; D gene: NA; V gene: TRBV30; clone size: few; CDR3 protein: CAWAGPRSRYFTQAFF; CDR3 DNA: TGTGCCTGGGCGGGACCGCGGTCTCGGTATTTTACCCAAGCTTTCTTT
J gene: TRBJ2-3; D gene: NA; V gene: TRBV15; clone size: many; CDR3 protein: CATSSSGRDTQYF; CDR3 DNA: TGTGCCACCAGCAGTTCGGGTCGGGATACGCAGTATTTT
J gene: TRBJ2-7; D gene: NA; V gene: TRBV9; clone size: many; CDR3 protein: CASSSSGGLLGEQYF; CDR3 DNA: TGTGCCAGCAGCTCATCCGGAGGACTCCTTGGCGAGCAGTACTTC